The 5 T cell receptor beta chains below were found in one sample sequenced in a study of cytomegalovirus exposure and HLA in healthy donors. It was with 60 Vbeta and 13 Jbeta primers that the PCR ran. TCRdb's copy holds only in-frame clones and misses some; the assay was immunoSEQ multiplex PCR. This table holds hundreds of thousands of clones, around 65% found once. Sequencing was done on a sample of PBMCs. The source of these receptors is a female donor in good health and CMV-seronegative.

This clone came up a few times. This chain connects TRBV7-9 to TRBJ2-3; 7 nucleotides agree with TRBD1. J lost 4 bases, V lost 1 base, and 2 bases had no gene match. CDR3 length: 14 residues. The germline CDR1 and CDR2 sequences are SEHNR and FQNEAQ (reference sequence). CDR3 DNA: TGTGCCAGCAGCTTAGACAGGGGATCAGATACGCAGTATTTT. Its protein product is CASSLDRGSDTQYF. Combining the CDR3 with reference TRBV7-9 and TRBJ2-3 gives the whole variable domain DTGVSQNPRHKITKRGQNVTFRCDPISEHNRLYWYRQTLGQGPEFLTYFQNEAQLEKSRLLSDRFSAERPKGSFSTLEIQRTEQGDSAMYLCASSLDRGSDTQYFGPGTRLTVL.

The chain's CDR3 is CASSEVNSYNEQFF. The CDR3 bases are TGTGCCAGCAGTGAAGTCAACAGTTACAATGAGCAGTTCTTC. This sequence joins TRBV6-1 and TRBJ2-1; D remains unclear. CDR3 size: 14 residues. Looked up from germline, CDR1 is MNHNS and CDR2 is SASEGT. V was cut by 1 base and J by 4 bases, with 8 bases left in between.

This clone was detected only once. This rearrangement joins TRBV11-2 to TRBJ2-7; possible D gene TRBD1, 6 bases. Germline lookup yields CDR1 SGHAT and CDR2 FQNNGV. There are 15 residues in the CDR3. The V end lost 1 base, the J end lost 0 bases, and 10 bases lay between the germline ends. This CDR3 reads CASSLGTGSSYEQYF. CDR3 coding DNA: TGTGCCAGCAGCTTAGGCACAGGGAGCTCCTACGAGCAGTACTTC.

The chain recombines TRBV29-1 with TRBJ2-5, with 11 bases matching TRBD2. There are 15 residues in the CDR3. Germline CDR1 SQVTM, CDR2 ANQGSEA. V lost 3 bases, J lost 8 bases, and 11 bases stayed unmatched. This CDR3 reads CSVETSGTDEGTQYF. CDR3 nucleotides: TGCAGCGTTGAGACTAGCGGGACCGACGAAGGAACCCAGTACTTC.

The chain uses TRBV28 and TRBJ2-7, with TRBD2 matching 11 bases. J was trimmed by 1 base and V by 2 bases; bases with no gene match: 13. CDR1 is MDHEN, CDR2 SYDVKM, per germline. The CDR3 consists of 19 residues. The CDR3 DNA is TGTGCCAGCAGTTTAGTCTATGTTTCGGGACTAGCGGTTTCCTACGAGCAGTACTTC. Amino acids: CASSLVYVSGLAVSYEQYF.